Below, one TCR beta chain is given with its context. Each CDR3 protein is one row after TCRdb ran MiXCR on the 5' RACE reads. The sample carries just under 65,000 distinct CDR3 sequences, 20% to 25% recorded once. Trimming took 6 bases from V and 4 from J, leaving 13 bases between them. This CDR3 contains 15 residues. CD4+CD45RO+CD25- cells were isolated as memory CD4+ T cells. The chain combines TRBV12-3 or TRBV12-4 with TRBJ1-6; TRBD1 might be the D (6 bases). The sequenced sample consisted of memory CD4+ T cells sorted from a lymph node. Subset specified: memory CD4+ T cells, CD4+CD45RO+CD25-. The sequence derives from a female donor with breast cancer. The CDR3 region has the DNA TGTGCCAGCAGAAAACAGGGACGGTATAATTCACCCCTCCACTTT. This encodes CASRKQGRYNSPLHF.